These T cell receptor beta chains were read from a single sample in a study of vaccination and CD4 T cells after COVID-19. TCRdb reprocessed the PCR reads with MiXCR, giving one entry per CDR3 protein. This sample has 14,000 to 15,000 distinct CDR3 sequences, with approximately 49% found just once. What these receptors recognize is not known. Sequenced: CD4+ T cells from blood, cultured in vitro. The source of these receptors is a human donor who had recovered from COVID-19. The CDR3 runs from the conserved cysteine through the conserved F or W. The D gene is left open where the match is weak. Only some rows state a clone size, as once, few, many or a class for expanded clones.

V gene	clone size	D gene	J gene	CDR3 protein	CDR3 DNA
TRBV28	.	.	TRBJ1-5	CASDSGNQPQHF	TGTGCCAGCGACTCCGGGAATCAGCCCCAGCATTTT
TRBV7-2	.	TRBD1	TRBJ2-7	CASSVTGTGELYEQYF	TGTGCCAGCAGCGTCACCGGGACAGGGGAGCTCTACGAGCAGTACTTC
TRBV5-1	medium-sized	.	TRBJ1-2	CASSPRGGIDYGYTF	TGCGCCAGCAGCCCCCGGGGGGGGATCGACTATGGCTACACCTTC
TRBV4-2	.	TRBD1	TRBJ1-1	CASSRDRANTEAFF	TGTGCCAGCAGCCGGGACAGGGCGAACACTGAAGCTTTCTTT
TRBV2	.	TRBD2	TRBJ2-5	CASTKGLAGGLAKTQYF	TGTGCCAGCACCAAGGGACTAGCGGGGGGCCTTGCTAAGACCCAGTACTTC
TRBV6-5	medium-sized	.	TRBJ1-5	CASSYQGPSEPQHF	TGTGCCAGCAGTTACCAGGGCCCCTCGGAACCCCAGCATTTT
TRBV5-1	.	TRBD1	TRBJ2-3	CASSLTQGATDTQYF	TGCGCCAGCAGCTTGACGCAGGGGGCCACAGATACGCAGTATTTT
TRBV28	.	.	TRBJ1-5	CASSLTRAGYNQPQHF	TGTGCCAGCAGTCTCACAAGGGCTGGGTACAATCAGCCCCAGCATTTT
TRBV24-1	few	.	TRBJ2-3	CATSDYLHGDTQYF	TGTGCCACCAGTGACTATCTCCACGGGGATACGCAGTATTTT
TRBV20-1	.	TRBD1	TRBJ2-5	CSANGVWTGKGQETQYF	TGCAGTGCCAACGGGGTTTGGACAGGGAAAGGACAAGAGACCCAGTACTTC
TRBV20-1	few	.	TRBJ1-2	CSAAQVNYGYTF	TGCAGTGCCGCACAGGTTAACTATGGCTACACCTTC
TRBV6-1	.	.	TRBJ1-4	CASKRSVNEKLFF	TGTGCCAGCAAACGGTCCGTAAATGAAAAACTGTTTTTT
TRBV20-1	.	.	TRBJ1-1	CSAREGDEAFF	TGCAGTGCTAGAGAGGGGGATGAAGCTTTCTTT
TRBV30	.	.	TRBJ1-6	CAWSHRSGRANSPLHF	TGTGCCTGGAGTCATCGTTCAGGGAGGGCAAATTCACCCCTCCACTTT
TRBV15	.	.	TRBJ1-2	CATSRTPGHANYGYTF	TGTGCCACCAGCCGGACCCCGGGACATGCTAACTATGGCTACACCTTC
TRBV10-1	.	TRBD1	TRBJ2-3	CASSERQGRTDTQYF	TGCGCCAGCAGTGAAAGACAGGGGCGAACAGATACGCAGTATTTT
TRBV6-1	.	.	TRBJ1-3	CASSAGTQIGNTIYF	TGTGCCAGCAGTGCTGGGACTCAAATTGGAAACACCATATATTTT
TRBV7-9	.	.	TRBJ1-3	CASLRTAAGNTIYF	TGTGCCAGCCTCCGTACAGCGGCTGGAAACACCATATATTTT
TRBV5-1	.	TRBD1	TRBJ1-2	CASSPLQGAVGNYGYTF	TGCGCCAGCAGCCCCTTACAGGGGGCGGTCGGGAACTATGGCTACACCTTC
TRBV5-1	.	.	TRBJ1-6	CASSLAGGGLNSPLHF	TGCGCCAGCAGCTTGGCGGGTGGAGGTCTTAATTCACCCCTCCACTTT
TRBV2	few	TRBD1	TRBJ1-2	CASSTTGEGRGYTF	TGTGCCAGCAGTACTACAGGGGAAGGTCGTGGCTACACCTTC
TRBV27	.	.	TRBJ1-5	CASGGTSSNQPQHF	TGTGCCAGCGGGGGGACAAGTAGCAATCAGCCCCAGCATTTT